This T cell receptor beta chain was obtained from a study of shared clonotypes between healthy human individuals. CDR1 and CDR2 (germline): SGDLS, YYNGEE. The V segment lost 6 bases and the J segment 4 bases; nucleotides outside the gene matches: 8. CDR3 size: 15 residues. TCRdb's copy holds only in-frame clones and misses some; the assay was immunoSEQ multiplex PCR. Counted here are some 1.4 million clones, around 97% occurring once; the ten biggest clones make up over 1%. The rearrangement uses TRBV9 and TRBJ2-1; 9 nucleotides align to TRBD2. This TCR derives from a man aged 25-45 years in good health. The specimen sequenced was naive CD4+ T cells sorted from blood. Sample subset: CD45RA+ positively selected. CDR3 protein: CASTLTSGLYNEQFF. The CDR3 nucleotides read TGTGCCAGCACCCTGACTAGCGGTCTTTACAATGAGCAGTTCTTC.